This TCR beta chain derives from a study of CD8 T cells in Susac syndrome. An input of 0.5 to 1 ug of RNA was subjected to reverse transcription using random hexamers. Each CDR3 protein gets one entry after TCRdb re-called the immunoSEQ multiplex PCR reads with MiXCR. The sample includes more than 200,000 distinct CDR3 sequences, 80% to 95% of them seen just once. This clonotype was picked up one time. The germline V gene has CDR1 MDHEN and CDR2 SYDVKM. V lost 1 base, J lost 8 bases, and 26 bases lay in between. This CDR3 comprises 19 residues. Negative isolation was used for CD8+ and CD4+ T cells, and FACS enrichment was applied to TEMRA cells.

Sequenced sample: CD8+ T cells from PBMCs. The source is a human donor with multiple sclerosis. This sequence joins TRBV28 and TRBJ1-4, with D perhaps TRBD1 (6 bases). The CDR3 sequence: CASSLSPSATGRVWEKLFF. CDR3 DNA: TGTGCCAGCAGTTTATCGCCCTCGGCAACAGGGAGGGTTTGGGAAAAACTGTTTTTT.